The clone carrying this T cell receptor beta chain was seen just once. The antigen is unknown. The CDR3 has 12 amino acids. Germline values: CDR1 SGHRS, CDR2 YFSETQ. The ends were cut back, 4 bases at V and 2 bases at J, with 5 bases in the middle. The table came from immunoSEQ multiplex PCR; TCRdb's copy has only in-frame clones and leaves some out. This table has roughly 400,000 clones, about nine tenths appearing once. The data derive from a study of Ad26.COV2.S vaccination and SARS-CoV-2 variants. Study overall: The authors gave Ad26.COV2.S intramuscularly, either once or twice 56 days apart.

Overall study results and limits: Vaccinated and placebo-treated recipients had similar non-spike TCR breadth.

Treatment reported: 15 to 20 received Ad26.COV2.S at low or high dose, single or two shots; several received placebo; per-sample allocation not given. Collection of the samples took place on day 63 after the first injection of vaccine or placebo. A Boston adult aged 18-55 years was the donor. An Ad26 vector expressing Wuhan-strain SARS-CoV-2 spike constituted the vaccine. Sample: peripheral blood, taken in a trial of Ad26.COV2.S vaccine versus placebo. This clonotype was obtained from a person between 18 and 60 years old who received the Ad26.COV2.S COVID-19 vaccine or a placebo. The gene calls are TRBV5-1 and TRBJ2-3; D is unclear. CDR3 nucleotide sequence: TGCGCCAGCAGCCGCCCCACAGATACGCAGTATTTT. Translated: CASSRPTDTQYF. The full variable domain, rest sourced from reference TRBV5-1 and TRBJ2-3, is KAGVTQTPRYLIKTRGQQVTLSCSPISGHRSVSWYQQTPGQGLQFLFEYFSETQRNKGNFPGRFSGRQFSNSRSEMNVSTLELGDSALYLCASSRPTDTQYFGPGTRLTVL.